This is a list of T cell receptor beta chains from one sample in a study of shared clonotypes between healthy human individuals. The data were produced by immunoSEQ multiplex PCR, yet TCRdb's version contains in-frame clones alone and is incomplete. This sample has roughly 480,000 clones, with 70% to 80% found just once. The sequenced sample was PBMCs. These receptors were collected from a woman aged 40 to 55 in good health. Some clones in this sample may be carry-over from other donors' samples. Both conserved end residues are part of each CDR3. A row's size may be missing; if present it is once, few, many or a size class.

J gene: TRBJ2-1; clone size: .; V gene: TRBV25-1; CDR3 protein: CASSEYSGTRDGNEQFF
J gene: TRBJ2-7; clone size: .; V gene: TRBV7-9; CDR3 protein: CASSLSNYEQYF
J gene: TRBJ2-7; clone size: .; V gene: TRBV28; CDR3 protein: CASSLFWTSGRKYEQYF
J gene: TRBJ2-7; clone size: .; V gene: TRBV28; CDR3 protein: CASSSPGQGIEQYF
J gene: TRBJ1-5; clone size: .; V gene: TRBV28; CDR3 protein: CASSLQLSGPQHF
J gene: TRBJ2-1; clone size: .; V gene: TRBV5-1; CDR3 protein: CASSLVLDRGTNEQFF
J gene: TRBJ1-4; clone size: .; V gene: TRBV2; CDR3 protein: CAADRVDNEKLFF
J gene: TRBJ2-1; clone size: .; V gene: TRBV6-4; CDR3 protein: CASSDSDSGYNEQFF
J gene: TRBJ1-2; clone size: .; V gene: TRBV30; CDR3 protein: CAWRPPGDGYTF
J gene: TRBJ2-1; clone size: .; V gene: TRBV18; CDR3 protein: CASSPALGVRNEQFF
J gene: TRBJ1-2; clone size: .; V gene: TRBV10-3; CDR3 protein: CAISGTDYGYTF
J gene: TRBJ1-6; clone size: once; V gene: TRBV2; CDR3 protein: CASSEMRGGGNSPLHF
J gene: TRBJ2-3; clone size: .; V gene: TRBV5-1; CDR3 protein: CASSPVAGEVDTQYF
J gene: TRBJ2-2; clone size: few; V gene: TRBV7-3; CDR3 protein: CASSTGQGRNGGELFF
J gene: TRBJ1-1; clone size: .; V gene: TRBV13; CDR3 protein: CASSLTGMNTEAFF
J gene: TRBJ2-1; clone size: .; V gene: TRBV4-1; CDR3 protein: CASSPLGLAGTNEQFF
J gene: TRBJ1-1; clone size: .; V gene: TRBV12-2; CDR3 protein: CASRFLQGVQNTEAFF
J gene: TRBJ2-1; clone size: .; V gene: TRBV27; CDR3 protein: CASRVSGRSYNEQFF
J gene: TRBJ2-3; clone size: .; V gene: TRBV7-6; CDR3 protein: CASSPRTSGGTDTQYF
J gene: TRBJ1-4; clone size: .; V gene: TRBV7-8; CDR3 protein: CASSPGVLPNEKLFF
J gene: TRBJ1-5; clone size: .; V gene: TRBV5-6; CDR3 protein: CASSLGGTGRLGNQPQHF
J gene: TRBJ2-6; clone size: .; V gene: TRBV6-4; CDR3 protein: CASSDSPGVGANVLTF
J gene: TRBJ1-2; clone size: .; V gene: TRBV18; CDR3 protein: CASSDSLVGYTF
J gene: TRBJ2-2; clone size: .; V gene: TRBV18; CDR3 protein: CASSPLAGGFDGELFF
J gene: TRBJ2-7; clone size: .; V gene: TRBV5-4; CDR3 protein: CASSPDRGRWEQYF
J gene: TRBJ1-1; clone size: .; V gene: TRBV5-1; CDR3 protein: CASSPLQGITEAFF